The clone carrying this T cell receptor beta chain was found once. Its target is unknown. The data originate from a study of PD-1 blockade in mismatch repair-deficient tumors. The CDR3 contains 13 residues. Germline V lookup: CDR1 MNHEY, CDR2 SMNVEV (reference sequence). The V end lost 2 bases, the J end lost 2 bases, and 7 bases lay between the germline ends. The method was immunoSEQ multiplex PCR; TCRdb's version includes in-frame clones alone and lacks a portion of them. Of about 51,000 clones listed, about 85% are singletons. Findings of the study overall: After pembrolizumab, tumor-resident clones rose rapidly, then generally contracted before radiologic responses.

Sample: peripheral blood, taken roughly 21 weeks after starting pembrolizumab. The chain links TRBV27 to TRBJ2-7; no clear D gene. The source is an adult with mismatch repair-deficient cancer. Written as DNA, the CDR3 is TGTGCCAGCAGTTTAGGTCCGACCTACGAGCAGTACTTC. Translation: CASSLGPTYEQYF.